Below are 4 T cell receptor beta chains sequenced from a single sample in a study of spatial heterogeneity in lung cancer. One entry per CDR3 protein results from TCRdb running MiXCR on the 5' RACE reads. This sample yields just over 25,000 distinct CDR3 sequences, of which around 13% are seen a single time; roughly 24% belongs to the top ten. The time point here: sample taken at primary tumor resection. The authors sequenced whole RNA from tumor, nontumor lung or frozen PBMC without sorting. Material: PBMCs, obtained at surgery. Receptors originate from a female donor with early-stage non-small cell lung cancer.

The V gene is TRBV10-3, the J gene TRBJ1-2; D possibly corresponds to TRBD1 (6 bases). The CDR3 covers 14 residues. Germline values: CDR1 ENHRY, CDR2 SYGVKD. The V gene lost 7 bases and the J gene lost 3 bases, with 15 bases spanning the gap. The CDR3 DNA follows: TGTGCCATCAATGGGGCAGGGGCCCACTATGGCTACACCTTC. This sequence encodes CAINGAGAHYGYTF.

This clonotype has ten or more counts. This chain connects TRBV4-3 to TRBJ2-3, with 14 bases identical to TRBD2. V trimming: 0 bases; J trimming: 11 bases; junction bases outside the gene matches: 16. Germline CDR1 is LGHNA and CDR2 is YSLEER. This CDR3 is built from 19 residues. This CDR3 reads CASSQEVFGLAGGAVQQYF. The CDR3 nucleotides are TGCGCCAGCAGCCAAGAGGTCTTCGGACTAGCGGGGGGCGCCGTACAGCAGTATTTT.

Ten or more counts support this clonotype. J is TRBJ1-5 and V is TRBV3-1; no clear D. Germline CDR1 is LGHDT and CDR2 is YNNKEL (reference sequence). Trimming stripped 3 bases from V and 2 bases from J, with 8 bases between. The CDR3 runs 14 residues. The CDR3 spells CASSHLAGNQPQHF. CDR3 DNA: TGTGCCAGCAGCCATTTGGCCGGCAATCAGCCCCAGCATTTT.

This clonotype occurred many times. The rearrangement uses TRBV18 and TRBJ2-1, with 10 positions matching TRBD1. V was clipped by 3 bases and J by 3 bases; unmatched bases: 5. Germline V gene data show CDR1 as KGHSH and CDR2 as LQKENI. There are 16 residues in the CDR3. CDR3 coding DNA: TGTGCCAGCTCACCTCCGGGACAGGGGATCTACAATGAGCAGTTCTTC. Translation: CASSPPGQGIYNEQFF.